Listed below are T cell receptor beta chains from one sample, sequenced in a study of response to subunit inactivated influenza vaccine. TCRdb redid the calling of the RT-PCR reads with MiXCR, one entry per CDR3 protein. The table has fewer than 800,000 distinct CDR3 sequences, approximately 14% seen once. The sample in question was PBMCs from blood, obtained roughly 12 days after vaccination. The receptors originated from a man aged 45-65 years who received an inactivated influenza vaccine. Each CDR3 is given without its conserved first and last residue.

cdr3_length,v_call,cdr3_aa
13,TRBV4-2,ASSHGQDSGNTIY
11,TRBV28,AGADGYYNEQF
12,TRBV5-1,ASSLGSVNWEQY
13,TRBV5-6,ASSLEGLPRETQY
12,TRBV7-9,ASMPAGDYLEQF
13,TRBV19,ASSKFGGQPNEQF
12,TRBV5-1,ASSWGREEDTQY
13,TRBV25-1,ASSEWGWEAGELF
11,TRBV28,ASKQADAETQY
10,TRBV9,ASTGGMYGYT
13,TRBV12-3/TRBV12-4,ASSSRLTGDTEAF
11,TRBV3-1,ASSQLGTPGYT
10,TRBV20-1,SASGVGRGYT
14,TRBV21-1,ASSKPPGRPSNEQH
15,TRBV10-3,AIRQQGQGLSSYEQY
11,TRBV7-2,ASSLTRDETQY
13,TRBV6-5,ASSYSWSSKNIHY
13,TRBV6-2/TRBV6-3,ASRVGGYASYEQY
14,TRBV5-5,ASSPSWAGGIGELF
12,TRBV5-1,ASSLAGEGPAAF
14,TRBV7-2,ASTPQPYQLSYEQY